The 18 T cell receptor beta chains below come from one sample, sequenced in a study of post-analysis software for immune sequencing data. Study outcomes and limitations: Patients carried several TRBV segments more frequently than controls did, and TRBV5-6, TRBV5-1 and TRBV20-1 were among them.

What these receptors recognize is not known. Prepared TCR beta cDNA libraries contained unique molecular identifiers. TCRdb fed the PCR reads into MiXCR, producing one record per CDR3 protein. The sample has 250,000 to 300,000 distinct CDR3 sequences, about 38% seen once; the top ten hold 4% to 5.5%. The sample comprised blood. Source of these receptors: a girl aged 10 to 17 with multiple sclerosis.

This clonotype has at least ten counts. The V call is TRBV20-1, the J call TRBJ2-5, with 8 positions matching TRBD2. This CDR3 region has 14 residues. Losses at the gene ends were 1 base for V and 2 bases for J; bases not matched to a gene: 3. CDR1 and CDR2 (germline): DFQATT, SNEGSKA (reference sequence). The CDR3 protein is CSARVVAGQETQYF. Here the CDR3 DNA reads TGCAGTGCTAGAGTTGTAGCGGGGCAAGAGACCCAGTACTTC.

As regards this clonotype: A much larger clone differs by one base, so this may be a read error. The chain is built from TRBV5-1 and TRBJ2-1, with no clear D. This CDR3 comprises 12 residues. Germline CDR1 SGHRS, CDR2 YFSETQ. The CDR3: CASSLEVNERFF. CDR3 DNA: TGCGCCAGCAGCTTGGAGGTCAATGAGCGGTTCTTC.

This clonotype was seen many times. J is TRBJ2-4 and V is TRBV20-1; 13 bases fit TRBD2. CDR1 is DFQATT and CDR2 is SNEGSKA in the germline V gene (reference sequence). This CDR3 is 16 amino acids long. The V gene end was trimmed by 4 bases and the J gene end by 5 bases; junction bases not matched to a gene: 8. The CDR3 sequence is CSAKILAGGPENIQYF. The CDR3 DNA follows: TGCAGTGCTAAAATACTAGCGGGAGGGCCAGAAAACATTCAGTACTTC.

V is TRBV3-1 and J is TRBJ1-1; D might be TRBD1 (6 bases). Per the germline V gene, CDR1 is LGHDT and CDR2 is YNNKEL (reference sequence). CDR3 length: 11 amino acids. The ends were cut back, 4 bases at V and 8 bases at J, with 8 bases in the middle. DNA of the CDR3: TGTGCCAGCAGCCCAGGGGTAGAAGCTTTCTTT. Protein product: CASSPGVEAFF.

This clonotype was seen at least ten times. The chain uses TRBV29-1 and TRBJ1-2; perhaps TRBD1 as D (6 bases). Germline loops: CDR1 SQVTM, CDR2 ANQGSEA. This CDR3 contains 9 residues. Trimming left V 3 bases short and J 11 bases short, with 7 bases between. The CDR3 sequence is CSVDRGYTF. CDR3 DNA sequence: TGCAGCGTTGACAGGGGATACACCTTC.

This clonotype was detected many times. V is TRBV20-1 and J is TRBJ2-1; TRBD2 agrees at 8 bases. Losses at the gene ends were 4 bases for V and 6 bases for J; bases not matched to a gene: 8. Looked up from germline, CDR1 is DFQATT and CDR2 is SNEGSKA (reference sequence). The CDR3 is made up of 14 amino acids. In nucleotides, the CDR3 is TGCAGTGCTAACGTAGCGGGACTCCCCAATGAGCAGTTCTTC. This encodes CSANVAGLPNEQFF.

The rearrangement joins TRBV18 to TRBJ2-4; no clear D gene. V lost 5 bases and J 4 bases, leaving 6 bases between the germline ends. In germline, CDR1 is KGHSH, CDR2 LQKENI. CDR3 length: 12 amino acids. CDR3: CASSLGKNIQYF. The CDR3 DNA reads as TGTGCCAGCTCATTGGGGAAAAACATTCAGTACTTC.

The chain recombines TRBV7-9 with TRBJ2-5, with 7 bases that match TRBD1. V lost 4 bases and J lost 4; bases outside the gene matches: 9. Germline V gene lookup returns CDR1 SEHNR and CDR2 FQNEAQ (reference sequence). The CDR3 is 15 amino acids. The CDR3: CASSSDRLARETQYF. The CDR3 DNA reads TGTGCCAGCAGCTCGGACAGGCTAGCACGAGAGACCCAGTACTTC.

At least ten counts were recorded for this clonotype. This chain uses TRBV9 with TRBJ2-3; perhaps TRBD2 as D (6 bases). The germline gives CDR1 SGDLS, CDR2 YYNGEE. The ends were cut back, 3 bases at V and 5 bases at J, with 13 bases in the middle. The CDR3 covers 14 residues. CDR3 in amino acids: CASSAATSRDTQYF. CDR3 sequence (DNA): TGTGCCAGCAGCGCCGCGACTAGTCGAGATACGCAGTATTTT.

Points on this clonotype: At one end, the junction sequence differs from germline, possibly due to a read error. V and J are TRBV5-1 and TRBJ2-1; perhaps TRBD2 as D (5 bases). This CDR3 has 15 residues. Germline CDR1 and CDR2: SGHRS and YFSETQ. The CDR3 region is CASSFGGPVAREQFF. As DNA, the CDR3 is TGTGCCAGCAGCTTTGGAGGCCCAGTAGCGAGGGAGCAGTTCTTC. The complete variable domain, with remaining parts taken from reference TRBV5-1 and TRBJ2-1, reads KAGVTQTPRYLIKTRGQQVTLSCSPISGHRSVSWYQQTPGQGLQFLFEYFSETQRNKGNFPGRFSGRQFSNSRSEMNVSTLELGDSALYLCASSFGGPVAREQFFGPGTRLTVL.

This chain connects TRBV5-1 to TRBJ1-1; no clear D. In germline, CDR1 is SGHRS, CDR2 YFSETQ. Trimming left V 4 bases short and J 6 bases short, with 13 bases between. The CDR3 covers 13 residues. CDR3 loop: CASSRGGRAEAFF. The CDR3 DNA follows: TGCGCCAGCAGCCGTGGTGGTAGGGCTGAAGCTTTCTTT.

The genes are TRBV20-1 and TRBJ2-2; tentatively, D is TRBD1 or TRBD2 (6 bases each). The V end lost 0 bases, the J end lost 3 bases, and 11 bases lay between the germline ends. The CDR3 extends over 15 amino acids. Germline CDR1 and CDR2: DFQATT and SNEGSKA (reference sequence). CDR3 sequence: CSARERDTYTGELFF. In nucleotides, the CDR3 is TGCAGTGCTAGAGAGCGGGACACTTACACCGGGGAGCTGTTTTTT.

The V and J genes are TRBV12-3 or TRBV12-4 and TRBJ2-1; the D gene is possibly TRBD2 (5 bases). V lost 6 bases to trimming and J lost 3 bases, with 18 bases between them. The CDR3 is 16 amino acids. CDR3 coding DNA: TGTGCCAGCAGAGGCCTAGCCGGACCAATCTACAATGAGCAGTTCTTC. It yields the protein CASRGLAGPIYNEQFF.

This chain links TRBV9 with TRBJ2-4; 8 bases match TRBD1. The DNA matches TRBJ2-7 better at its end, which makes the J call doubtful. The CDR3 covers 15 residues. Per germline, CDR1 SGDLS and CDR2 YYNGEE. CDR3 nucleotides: TGTGCCAGCAGCCCGGACAGGGCCGGACCGTTCGAGCAGTACTTC. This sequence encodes CASSPDRAGPFEQYF.

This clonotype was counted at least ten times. This CDR3 is CASSLWTSGSDEQFF. In nucleotides, the CDR3 is TGTGCCAGCAGCTTGTGGACTAGCGGGTCGGATGAGCAGTTCTTC. This rearrangement joins TRBV5-5 to TRBJ2-1; TRBD2 matches at 11 bases. V was pared by 1 base and J by 8 bases, with 5 bases of the junction left unmatched. The length of the CDR3 is 15 residues. Germline V gives CDR1 SGHKS, CDR2 YYEKEE (reference sequence).

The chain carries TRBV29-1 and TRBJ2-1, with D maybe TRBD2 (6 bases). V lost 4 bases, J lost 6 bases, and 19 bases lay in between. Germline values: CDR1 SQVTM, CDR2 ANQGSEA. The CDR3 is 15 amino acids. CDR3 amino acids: CSVALSGRFPNEQFF. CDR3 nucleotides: TGCAGCGTTGCTTTAAGCGGGCGGTTTCCCAATGAGCAGTTCTTC.

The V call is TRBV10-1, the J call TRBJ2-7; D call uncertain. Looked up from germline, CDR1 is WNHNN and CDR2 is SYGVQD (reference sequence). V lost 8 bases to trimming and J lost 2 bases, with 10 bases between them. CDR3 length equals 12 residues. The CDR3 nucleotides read TGCGCCAGCTGCGACACTACCTACGAGCAGTACTTC. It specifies CASCDTTYEQYF.

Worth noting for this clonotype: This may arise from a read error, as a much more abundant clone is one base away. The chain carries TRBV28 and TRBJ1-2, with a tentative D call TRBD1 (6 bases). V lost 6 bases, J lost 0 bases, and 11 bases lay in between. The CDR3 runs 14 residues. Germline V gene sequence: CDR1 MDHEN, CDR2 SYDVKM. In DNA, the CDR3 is TGTGCCAGCAGGGGGACACCTCCTAACTATGGCTACACCTTC. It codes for CASRGTPPNYGYTF.